These 6 T cell receptor beta chains were all obtained from the same sample, sequenced in a study of shared clonotypes between healthy human individuals. Measured with immunoSEQ multiplex PCR; TCRdb has only the in-frame clones, and not every one. The table has 2 million to 2.5 million clones, about 90% seen once. Sequencing was carried out using naive CD4+ T cells from PBMCs. This sample's subset: CD45RA+ positively selected. Every receptor here comes from a man younger than 30 in good health. Some clones in this sample may be carry-over from other donors' samples.

The chain combines TRBV7-8 with TRBJ2-5; D is perhaps TRBD1 (6 bases). The CDR3 contains 13 residues. V lost 5 bases, J lost 3 bases, and 10 bases lay in between. The V gene's germline CDR1 is SGHVS and CDR2 FQNEAQ. The CDR3 nucleotides are TGTGCCAGCAGCCCCGGACAGAAAGAGACCCAGTACTTC. It translates to CASSPGQKETQYF.

The chain carries TRBV28 and TRBJ1-6, with D tentatively TRBD1 (5 bases). Per germline, CDR1 MDHEN and CDR2 SYDVKM. V lost 7 bases and J lost 10, with 17 bases in between. The CDR3 is made up of 14 amino acids. The CDR3 nucleotides are TGTGCCAGCACCTTGGGGACGGCCCAGTCACCCCTCCACTTT. Translation gives CASTLGTAQSPLHF. The full variable domain, completed using reference TRBV28 and TRBJ1-6, is DVKVTQSSRYLVKRTGEKVFLECVQDMDHENMFWYRQDPGLGLRLIYFSYDVKMKEKGDIPEGYSVSREKKERFSLILESASTNQTSMYLCASTLGTAQSPLHFGNGTRLTVT.

Comment on this clone: This CDR3 is also generated by other DNA sequences in the sample. J is TRBJ1-5 and V is TRBV6-6, with D unresolved. CDR3 size: 13 residues. Deletions cut 4 bases from V and 5 bases from J, with 9 bases between. Germline loops: CDR1 MNHNY, CDR2 SVGAGI (reference sequence). The CDR3 coding sequence is TGTGCCAGCAGTTTACAAGGGTATCAGCCCCAGCATTTT. It is translated as CASSLQGYQPQHF.

Of note for this clone: Other DNA sequences within the sample encode an identical CDR3. The rearrangement joins TRBV2 to TRBJ2-7; a weak D match, TRBD1 (6 bases). V gave up 6 bases and J gave up 3 bases, with 12 bases separating them. Germline loops: CDR1 SNHLY, CDR2 FYNNEI. The CDR3 extends over 13 amino acids. CDR3 sequence: CASSGTGNYEQYF. The CDR3 region has the DNA TGTGCCAGCAGCGGTACAGGGAACTACGAGCAGTACTTC.

The V gene is TRBV28, the J gene TRBJ2-3; 9 bases match TRBD1. J gave up 9 bases and V 2 bases, and 9 bases lay outside the gene matches. CDR1 is MDHEN and CDR2 is SYDVKM in the germline V gene. This CDR3 contains 15 residues. The CDR3 sequence: CASSLLPGQGDTQYF. The CDR3 nucleotides are TGTGCCAGCAGTTTACTGCCGGGACAGGGCGACACGCAGTATTTT.

This CDR3 reads CASSSFMNTEAFF. As DNA, the CDR3 is TGCGCCAGCAGCAGTTTCATGAACACTGAAGCTTTCTTT. The chain has TRBV5-1 and TRBJ1-1, with no clear D. The V and J ends lost 4 bases and 0 bases respectively, with 7 bases between them. CDR1 is SGHRS, CDR2 YFSETQ, per germline. CDR3 length: 13 residues.